This record looks at one TCR beta chain sequence and its context. Using immunoSEQ multiplex PCR, the repertoire was profiled, and TCRdb retains in-frame clones only, with some absent. The data show some 120,000 clones, around nine tenths seen once. The data originate from a study of blood T cell repertoires in COVID-19. Whole-study context: The United States, Italy and Spain provided the acute and convalescent COVID-19 samples.

This CDR3 spans 17 amino acids. CDR1 and CDR2 (germline): KGHSH, LQKENI. V shed 5 bases and J 5 bases; nucleotides not matched to a gene: 16. This chain connects TRBV18 to TRBJ2-7, with 9 positions matching TRBD1. This clonotype was obtained from a human donor with active COVID-19. The donor label of this sample is uncertain. Sequenced material: peripheral blood. CDR3: CASSITTPGQGSHEQYF. CDR3 nucleotides: TGTGCCAGCTCAATAACAACCCCGGGACAGGGCTCACACGAGCAGTACTTC.